This T cell receptor beta chain was obtained from a study of T cells after yellow fever vaccination. Germline V gene data show CDR1 as DFQATT and CDR2 as SNEGSKA (reference sequence). CDR3 length equals 15 residues. V lost 0 bases, J lost 4 bases, and 16 bases lay in between. A single record per CDR3 protein comes from TCRdb applying MiXCR to the 5' RACE reads. The sample yields 450,000 to 550,000 distinct CDR3 sequences, about a fifth seen once. This sequence joins TRBV20-1 and TRBJ2-7; D is possibly TRBD2 (6 bases). This TCR came from a man aged 25-45 years who received the YFV17D yellow fever vaccine. The sample in question was PBMCs, obtained 15 days after the yellow fever booster vaccination. The CDR3: CSARDPSGRGYEQYF. The DNA for the CDR3 is TGCAGTGCTAGAGATCCCAGCGGCCGGGGGTACGAGCAGTACTTC.